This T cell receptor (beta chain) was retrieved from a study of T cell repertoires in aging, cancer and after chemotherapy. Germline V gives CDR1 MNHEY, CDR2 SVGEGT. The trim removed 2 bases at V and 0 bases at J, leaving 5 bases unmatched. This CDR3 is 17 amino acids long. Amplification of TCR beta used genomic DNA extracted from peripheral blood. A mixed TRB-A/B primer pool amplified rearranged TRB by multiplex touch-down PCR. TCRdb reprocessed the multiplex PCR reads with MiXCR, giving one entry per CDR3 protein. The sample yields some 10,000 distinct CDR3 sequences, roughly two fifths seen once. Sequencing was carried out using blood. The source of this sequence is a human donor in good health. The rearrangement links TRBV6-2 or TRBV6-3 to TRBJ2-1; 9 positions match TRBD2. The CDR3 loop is CASSYLAGQSSYNEQFF. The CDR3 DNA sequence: TGTGCCAGCAGTTACCTAGCGGGGCAGAGCTCCTACAATGAGCAGTTCTTC.